This entry concerns a single TCR beta chain. The target of this receptor is not known. The record has no base qualities; no much larger clone is one base away. The immunoSEQ Assay was used to immunosequence TCRbeta CDR3 regions from genomic DNA. Prior to high-throughput sequencing, genomic DNA was amplified by bias-controlled multiplex PCR. The paper's data handling went like this. To quantify the absolute abundance of each unique TCRbeta CDR3 region, the sequences were collapsed and filtered. Clonality, defined as 1 minus Pielou's evenness, was calculated using only productive rearrangements. Clones with significantly greater frequencies in on-treatment versus baseline samples were identified using a previously published method. Imported from immuneACCESS, the table was reduced by TCRdb to in-frame sequences with V and J called. These copies leave out some clones; in studies compared against another copy, an unresolved V gene accounts for under half, and the cause of the remainder is not known. That table gives V, J and clone size, and the DNA gave D and trimming. Here the sample has some 18,000 clones; over 55% occur a single time. The top ten hold 21% of the sample.

The source of the sample is a study of sequential checkpoint blockade in melanoma (dated by TCRdb to about 2019). With regard to the full study: Using 1:1 randomization, the trial assigned patients either to first-line nivolumab followed by ipilimumab (arm A) or to ipilimumab followed by nivolumab (arm B). Maintenance nivolumab was given following each of the two trial sequences. Results and caveats for the whole study, not just this receptor: The model for predicting response that combines TCR metrics with mutation burden needs to be validated in larger, independent patient cohorts.

Taken with the paper, the label for treatment or condition translates to: randomized to nivolumab then ipilimumab (arm A) or the reverse (arm B). None of the patients in the trial had previously been given DNA-damaging chemotherapy. A FACS Aria II flow cytometer was used to sort live CD3+CD8+ cells that were negative for CD19 and CD56 from thawed PBMCs. Samples were obtained from patients with melanoma enrolled in CheckMate 064, a randomized, open-label phase II trial of sequential checkpoint blockade. Leukapheresis was used to collect peripheral blood mononuclear cells, which were then purified with Ficoll-Paque and frozen in human serum with roughly 10% DMSO. Immediately after sorting, the purity of sorted blood CD3+CD8+ cells was verified to be >95%, after which DNA was extracted. This clonotype was obtained from a human donor with melanoma. This specimen was CD8+ T cells sorted from blood (inferred from file names), taken from a patient given nivolumab and ipilimumab in sequence.

In nucleotides, the sequence is TGTGCCAGCAGAGCCGGGACAGTTAGCACAGATACGCAGTATTTT. Translated, it gives CASRAGTVSTDTQYF. Recombination joined TRBV27 with TRBJ2-3; 7 bases in the middle match TRBD1. The germline V and J ends show losses of 6 bases and 0 bases respectively, and no gene match explains 6 bases of the junction. CDR1 and CDR2 were assigned from the germline V gene (reference sequence) as MNHEY and SMNVEV. The CDR3 contains 15 residues, cysteine and phenylalanine counted. The kept DNA is CDR3 alone, 45 bases in frame from the first base.